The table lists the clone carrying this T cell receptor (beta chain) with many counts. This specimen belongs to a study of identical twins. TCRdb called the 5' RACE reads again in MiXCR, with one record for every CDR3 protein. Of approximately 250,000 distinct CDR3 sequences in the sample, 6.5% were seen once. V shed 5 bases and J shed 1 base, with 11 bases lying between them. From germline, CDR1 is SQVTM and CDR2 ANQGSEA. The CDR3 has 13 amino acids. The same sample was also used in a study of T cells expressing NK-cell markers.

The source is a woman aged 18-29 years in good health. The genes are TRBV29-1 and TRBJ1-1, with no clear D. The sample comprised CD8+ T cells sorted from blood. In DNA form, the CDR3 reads TGCAGCGTTATACGGCCGTCGAACACTGAAGCTTTCTTT. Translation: CSVIRPSNTEAFF. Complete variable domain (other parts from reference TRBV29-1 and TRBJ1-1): SAVISQKPSRDICQRGTSLTIQCQVDSQVTMMFWYRQQPGQSLTLIATANQGSEATYESGFVIDKFPISRPNLTFSTLTVSNMSPEDSSIYLCSVIRPSNTEAFFGQGTRLTVV.